Included here is one T cell receptor (beta chain) sequence, with context. The antigen is unknown. Germline V gives CDR1 MNHEY, CDR2 SVGAGI. The CDR3 has 15 residues. The germline V and J ends were trimmed by 11 bases and 0 bases, with 19 bases remaining between them. The treatment: over 15 received Ad26.COV2.S at low or high dose, single or two shots; several received placebo; per-sample allocation not given. Vaccine and placebo recipients were sampled on day 63 after the first injection. This sample stems from a study of Ad26.COV2.S vaccination and SARS-CoV-2 variants. Broader study findings: It was found that vaccine and placebo recipients had similar non-spike TCR breadth.

Assay used: immunoSEQ multiplex PCR; TCRdb lists only in-frame clones, some missing. The sample lists 400,000 or so clones; approximately 86% were seen once. The sequenced sample was peripheral blood, obtained in a trial of Ad26.COV2.S vaccine versus placebo. The source is a person between 18 and 65 years old who received the Ad26.COV2.S COVID-19 vaccine or a placebo. The chain employs TRBV6-5 and TRBJ1-1; D is unclear. The CDR3 here is CAVGTSSAMNTEAFF. CDR3 nucleotide sequence: TGTGCCGTTGGAACTTCCAGTGCGATGAACACTGAAGCTTTCTTT.